Detailed here is one TCR beta chain. Its matching antigen is unknown. The repertoire was sequenced with immunoSEQ multiplex PCR; TCRdb's copy has only in-frame clones and lacks some. The table lists a few million clones, approximately 95% of them singletons. These data originate in a study of shared clonotypes between healthy human individuals. The CDR3 contains 15 residues. Trimming removed 8 bases from V and 3 bases from J; junction bases left unmatched: 11. Germline CDR1 KGHSH, CDR2 LQKENI. Study findings and constraints: Across subsets, estimated richness was generally greater for naive than for memory populations. Unshared clonotypes carried lower generation probabilities than those common to all four donors. It was the few donors that limited the genetic and exposure-history diversity represented. A few donors held approximately 5% of naive CD4 clonotypes in common.

This chain links TRBV18 with TRBJ2-7, with 9 positions matching TRBD1. Sequenced: naive CD4+ T cells from PBMCs. Stated subset: CD45RA+ positively selected. The clonotype was recovered from a young man in good health. Some clones in this sample may be carry-over from other donors' samples. This CDR3 reads CASTAVPDRGYEQYF. CDR3 nucleotides: TGTGCCAGCACGGCGGTCCCGGACAGGGGCTACGAGCAGTACTTC.